This is a list of T cell receptor beta chains from one sample in a study of low-dose radiotherapy and immunotherapy resistance in tumors. MiXCR was run by TCRdb on the reads, yielding one entry per CDR3 protein. The sample lists tens of thousands of distinct CDR3 sequences, roughly a sixth occurring once. The sequencing here drew on PBMCs, taken before treatment. Receptors originate from a male donor with prostate cancer. CDR3s include the opening cysteine and the closing phenylalanine or tryptophan. Fields, in order: V gene, clone size, J gene, CDR3 protein. The size entry is marked missing in some rows and otherwise reads once, few, many or a size class.

V gene: TRBV20-1
clone size: many
J gene: TRBJ1-5
CDR3 protein: CSARIGGNQPQHF

V gene: TRBV3-1
clone size: many
J gene: TRBJ2-7
CDR3 protein: CASSQGLADGEQYF

V gene: TRBV25-1
clone size: many
J gene: TRBJ1-1
CDR3 protein: CASSELEGTEAFF

V gene: TRBV29-1
clone size: many
J gene: TRBJ2-1
CDR3 protein: CSVGNTGANEQFF

V gene: TRBV7-3
clone size: many
J gene: TRBJ1-6
CDR3 protein: CASTNGQHSPLHF

V gene: TRBV2
clone size: many
J gene: TRBJ1-4
CDR3 protein: CASSVQPNEKLFF

V gene: TRBV29-1
clone size: many
J gene: TRBJ1-1
CDR3 protein: CSVEPRTGNTEAFF

V gene: TRBV19
clone size: many
J gene: TRBJ1-5
CDR3 protein: CASSEGLNSNQPQHF

V gene: TRBV6-2/TRBV6-3
clone size: many
J gene: TRBJ1-1
CDR3 protein: CASSRDRGHGWNTEAFF

V gene: TRBV5-1
clone size: many
J gene: TRBJ2-4
CDR3 protein: CASSWPTPDLAKNIQYF

V gene: TRBV7-8
clone size: many
J gene: TRBJ2-3
CDR3 protein: CASSSLADSTDTQYF

V gene: TRBV5-6
clone size: -
J gene: TRBJ2-3
CDR3 protein: CASKRAPWGAGTDTQYF

V gene: TRBV7-6
clone size: few
J gene: TRBJ2-1
CDR3 protein: CASSLVPRGEQFF

V gene: TRBV20-1
clone size: many
J gene: TRBJ1-5
CDR3 protein: CSARPTGGYNQPQHF

V gene: TRBV6-1
clone size: many
J gene: TRBJ1-1
CDR3 protein: CASLGPNTEAFF